The T cell receptor beta chain under discussion was sequenced for a study of T cells after yellow fever vaccination. Study conclusions and caveats: Relatively few clonotypes were ones that appeared in both CD4 and CD8 compartments. Most clones from primary vaccination were detected again post-booster (96% CD4, 88% CD8).

CDR3 length: 13 residues. Germline CDR1 SGHRS, CDR2 YFSETQ. Trimming left V 3 bases short and J 4 bases short, with 9 bases between. About this clonotype: Its antigen is currently unknown.

Making TCR cDNA involved 5'RACE template switching, which added UMIs and a universal primer site. TCRdb itself ran the 5' RACE reads through MiXCR, one entry per CDR3 protein. In the table there are a few hundred thousand distinct CDR3 sequences, 4.1% of which are singletons. The V gene is TRBV5-1, the J gene TRBJ2-3, with D possibly matching TRBD2 (6 bases). This sequence originates from a man aged 18 to 29 who received the YFV17D yellow fever vaccine. The sequences come from PBMCs, collected 5 days after the yellow fever booster vaccination. CDR3 nucleotide sequence: TGCGCCAGCAGCTACGGGACTTCAGATACGCAGTATTTT. Translation gives CASSYGTSDTQYF.